The 26 T cell receptor beta chains presented below share a single source sample, sequenced in a study of cytomegalovirus exposure and HLA in healthy donors. PCR employed 60 Vbeta and 13 Jbeta primers. TCRdb keeps only in-frame clones here, not all; method: immunoSEQ multiplex PCR. The sample holds about 170,000 clones, less than 90% seen once. Input material: PBMCs. All receptors come from a boy younger than 10 in good health and CMV-seronegative.

The rearrangement joins TRBV5-4 to TRBJ2-5, with 9 bases that match TRBD1. Trimming removed 4 bases from V and 5 bases from J; junction bases left unmatched: 6. CDR3 length: 14 residues. CDR1 is SGHNT and CDR2 is YYREEE in the germline V gene (reference sequence). Here the CDR3 reads CASSPSGQGETQYF. CDR3 nucleotides: TGTGCCAGCAGCCCGTCAGGACAGGGGGAGACCCAGTACTTC.

V and J are TRBV18 and TRBJ1-5; D possibly corresponds to TRBD1 (6 bases). Germline V gene lookup returns CDR1 KGHSH and CDR2 LQKENI. There are 16 residues in the CDR3. V lost 0 bases and J lost 2, with 11 bases in between. CDR3 in DNA: TGTGCCAGCTCACCACCTACAGGGAGGGGCAATCAGCCCCAGCATTTT. Its translation is CASSPPTGRGNQPQHF.

The chain carries TRBV7-2 and TRBJ1-3; no firm D call. In germline, CDR1 is SGHTA, CDR2 FQGNSA. Deletions cut 4 bases from V and 2 bases from J, with 6 bases between. CDR3 size: 13 residues. CDR3 sequence reads: CASSWETGNTIYF. The CDR3 DNA sequence: TGTGCCAGCAGCTGGGAGACTGGAAACACCATATATTTT.

This rearrangement joins TRBV2 to TRBJ2-7; TRBD2 matches 10 bases. Germline V gives CDR1 SNHLY, CDR2 FYNNEI. This CDR3 has 16 amino acids. V was pared by 2 bases and J by 1 base, with 5 bases of the junction left unmatched. The CDR3 reads CASSENLAGASYEQYF. The CDR3, as DNA: TGTGCCAGCAGTGAAAACCTAGCGGGAGCATCCTACGAGCAGTACTTC.

J is TRBJ2-7 and V is TRBV4-1, with 12 positions matching TRBD2. The CDR3 spans 16 residues. Per the germline V gene, CDR1 is MGHRA and CDR2 is YSYEKL. J was trimmed by 3 bases and V by 1 base; bases with no gene match: 4. CDR3 nucleotides: TGCGCCAGCAGCCAAGGGACTAGCGGGATCCTCTACGAGCAGTACTTC. Its translation: CASSQGTSGILYEQYF.

The table lists this clone with a few counts. The chain uses TRBV6-6 and TRBJ1-1; no definite D call. Trimming took 6 bases from V and 3 from J, leaving 5 bases between them. The CDR3 covers 11 residues. Germline CDR1 and CDR2: MNHNY and SVGAGI (reference sequence). The CDR3 DNA is TGTGCCAGCAGCCTGTACACTGAAGCTTTCTTT. Protein product: CASSLYTEAFF.

The chain recombines TRBV11-3 with TRBJ2-2, with TRBD1 matching over 7 bases. CDR3 length: 16 amino acids. V dropped 5 bases and J dropped 0; count of bases not matched to a gene: 6. Per germline, CDR1 SGHNT and CDR2 YENEEA. CDR3 in amino acids: CASSPDRESNTGELFF. The DNA of the CDR3 is TGTGCCAGCAGCCCCGACAGGGAGTCGAACACCGGGGAGCTGTTTTTT.

This clone appeared once. The V gene is TRBV28, the J gene TRBJ1-1; the D gene is possibly TRBD1 (6 bases). The CDR3 contains 15 residues. The V and J ends lost 7 bases and 5 bases respectively, with 20 bases between them. The germline V gene has CDR1 MDHEN and CDR2 SYDVKM. CDR3 protein: CASISPGAGGTEAFF. CDR3 in DNA: TGTGCCAGCATATCCCCAGGGGCGGGGGGGACTGAAGCTTTCTTT.

V and J are TRBV12-5 and TRBJ2-3; 10 bases map to TRBD2. This CDR3 spans 19 amino acids. Germline values: CDR1 LGHNT, CDR2 FRNRAP. Germline trimming cut 6 bases from V and 2 bases from J; bases unmatched to any gene: 17. CDR3 sequence: CASGPGQPGLALNTDTQYF. In DNA, the CDR3 is TGTGCTAGTGGACCAGGACAACCGGGACTAGCGCTAAACACAGATACGCAGTATTTT.

The chain carries TRBV5-4 and TRBJ1-3; D uncertain. V was shortened by 0 bases and J by 0 bases, with 4 bases between the two germline ends. The CDR3 runs 14 residues. The germline CDR1 and CDR2 sequences are SGHNT and YYREEE (reference sequence). CDR3 in amino acids: CASSLGASGNTIYF. For the CDR3, the DNA is TGTGCCAGCAGCTTGGGGGCCTCTGGAAACACCATATATTTT.

V is TRBV15 and J is TRBJ1-4; D is unclear. Trimming took off 0 bases at V and 1 base at J, with 15 bases between the two ends. This CDR3 region has 18 residues. CDR1 LNHNV and CDR2 YYDKDF come from the germline V gene (reference sequence). CDR3 DNA sequence: TGTGCCACCAGCAGAGACGCGAGCGGGGTCGGAACTAATGAAAAACTGTTTTTT. Amino acid sequence: CATSRDASGVGTNEKLFF.

The V gene is TRBV6-5, the J gene TRBJ1-1; a weak D match, TRBD1 (5 bases). Trimming took 10 bases from V and 12 from J, leaving 24 bases between them. There are 13 residues in the CDR3. The germline V gene has CDR1 MNHEY and CDR2 SVGAGI. This CDR3 reads CATREGRDGRSFF. CDR3 nucleotides: TGTGCCACCAGGGAAGGGCGGGACGGTAGATCTTTCTTT.

The CDR3 nucleotides are TGTGCCAGCATACCGGGGACAGAATTCTCCTACGAGCAGTACTTC. As protein: CASIPGTEFSYEQYF. The chain is built from TRBV6-1 and TRBJ2-5, with 7 bases that match TRBD1. The J call may be mistaken, given a closer DNA end match to TRBJ2-7. Germline lookup yields CDR1 MNHNS and CDR2 SASEGT. This CDR3 has 15 residues.

This chain joins TRBV29-1 and TRBJ2-7, with 9 bases that match TRBD1. The junction had 9 bases not matched to a gene; V was cut back by 7 bases and J by 2 bases. Germline values: CDR1 SQVTM, CDR2 ANQGSEA. This CDR3 region has 14 residues. The CDR3, as DNA: TGCAGCGGGCCGGGACAGGGATCCACCTACGAGCAGTACTTC. This translates into CSGPGQGSTYEQYF.

This clone was found a few times. V and J are TRBV2 and TRBJ2-7; the match to TRBD1 covers 7 bases. Germline loops: CDR1 SNHLY, CDR2 FYNNEI. The J segment lost 6 bases and the V segment lost 9 bases, leaving 11 bases of the junction unmatched. The CDR3 loop spans 13 amino acids. The CDR3 nucleotides are TGTGCCAGTAGGACAGGAGGCCGAGGCGAGCAGTACTTC. This codes for CASRTGGRGEQYF. Using reference TRBV2 and TRBJ2-7 for the parts outside the CDR3, the full variable domain is EPEVTQTPSHQVTQMGQEVILRCVPISNHLYFYWYRQILGQKVEFLVSFYNNEISEKSEIFDDQFSVERPDGSNFTLKIRSTKLEDSAMYFCASRTGGRGEQYFGPGTRLTVT.

This sequence joins TRBV6-5 and TRBJ2-7; D unresolved. CDR3 length: 13 residues. From germline, CDR1 is MNHEY and CDR2 SVGAGI. Trimming pared 6 bases from V and 2 bases from J, leaving 11 bases between. The CDR3 DNA sequence: TGTGCCAGCAGCTTAAACCGAGCCTACGAGCAGTACTTC. It is translated as CASSLNRAYEQYF.

The J gene is TRBJ2-5, the V gene TRBV7-6, with D perhaps matching TRBD1 (5 bases). Per the germline V gene, CDR1 is SGHVS and CDR2 is FNYEAQ. The CDR3 has 14 amino acids. The V and J ends lost 4 bases and 2 bases respectively, with 11 bases between them. This chain's CDR3 is CASSYRGLQETQYF. The CDR3 nucleotides read TGTGCCAGCAGCTATAGGGGATTACAAGAGACCCAGTACTTC.

The chain uses TRBV5-8 and TRBJ1-6; possible D gene TRBD1, 5 bases. CDR3 length: 14 amino acids. Germline V gives CDR1 SGHTS, CDR2 YDEGEE. Trimming shortened V by 0 bases and J by 9 bases, and 10 bases separated the two germline ends. The CDR3 sequence: CASSLGQGRSPLHF. The CDR3 coding sequence is TGTGCCAGCAGCTTGGGGCAGGGTCGTTCACCCCTCCACTTT.

The chain has TRBV2 and TRBJ1-1, with TRBD1 identical over 9 bases. Germline loops: CDR1 SNHLY, CDR2 FYNNEI. This CDR3 comprises 15 residues. V shed 4 bases, J shed 4 bases, and the junction held 7 bases outside the gene matches. Here the CDR3 reads CASSAEGTGTTEAFF. In DNA form, the CDR3 reads TGTGCCAGCAGTGCAGAGGGGACAGGGACCACTGAAGCTTTCTTT. The whole variable domain, filled in from reference TRBV2 and TRBJ1-1, reads EPEVTQTPSHQVTQMGQEVILRCVPISNHLYFYWYRQILGQKVEFLVSFYNNEISEKSEIFDDQFSVERPDGSNFTLKIRSTKLEDSAMYFCASSAEGTGTTEAFFGQGTRLTVV.

The J gene is TRBJ1-1, the V gene TRBV27; TRBD1 matches at 8 bases. The CDR3 contains 13 residues. CDR1 is MNHEY and CDR2 is SMNVEV in the germline V gene (reference sequence). V gave up 2 bases and J gave up 4 bases; unmatched junction bases: 0. The DNA of the CDR3 is TGTGCCAGCAGTTTAACAGGGGGCACTGAAGCTTTCTTT. Translating gives CASSLTGGTEAFF.

The chain employs TRBV5-1 and TRBJ1-5; perhaps TRBD1 as D (5 bases). This CDR3 contains 13 residues. CDR1 is SGHRS and CDR2 is YFSETQ in the germline V gene. The ends were cut back, 4 bases at V and 4 bases at J, with 9 bases in the middle. CDR3 amino acids: CASSSGANQPQHF. The DNA of the CDR3 is TGCGCCAGCAGCAGTGGGGCTAATCAGCCCCAGCATTTT.

The chain employs TRBV5-5 and TRBJ2-5; 7 nucleotides align to TRBD2. Germline V gene lookup returns CDR1 SGHKS and CDR2 YYEKEE (reference sequence). The CDR3 contains 16 residues. The junction had 13 bases not matched to a gene; V was cut back by 4 bases and J by 4 bases. Here the CDR3 DNA reads TGTGCCAGCAGCCCAAGGACTAGACAACGGGCAGAGACCCAGTACTTC. As protein: CASSPRTRQRAETQYF.

As for this clone: Other DNA sequences in this sample translate to the same CDR3. V is TRBV5-1 and J is TRBJ2-1; D is unresolved. CDR3 length: 11 residues. Between the trimmed V and J ends, which lost 4 bases and 7 bases, there was a span of 6 bases. Germline V gene lookup returns CDR1 SGHRS and CDR2 YFSETQ. The CDR3 sequence is CASSLNNEQFF. The DNA of the CDR3 is TGCGCCAGCAGCCTAAATAATGAGCAGTTCTTC.

The chain combines TRBV15 with TRBJ2-4, with unresolved D. In germline, CDR1 is LNHNV, CDR2 YYDKDF (reference sequence). The CDR3 runs 16 residues. V was clipped by 1 base and J by 0 bases, with 10 bases between them. The CDR3 DNA reads as TGTGCCACCAGCAGAGTTTCTGTTCTAGCCAAAAACATTCAGTACTTC. Protein product: CATSRVSVLAKNIQYF.

The chain joins TRBV2 to TRBJ2-2; the D gene is possibly TRBD2 (5 bases). The V end was cut by 2 bases, the J end by 7 bases, with 14 bases between. Germline V gene data show CDR1 as SNHLY and CDR2 as FYNNEI. The CDR3 covers 15 residues. The CDR3 nucleotides are TGTGCCAGCAGTGAATATAGAGGGTATGGCGGGGAGCTGTTTTTT. As protein: CASSEYRGYGGELFF. Based on the CDR3 plus reference TRBV2 and TRBJ2-2, the full variable domain is EPEVTQTPSHQVTQMGQEVILRCVPISNHLYFYWYRQILGQKVEFLVSFYNNEISEKSEIFDDQFSVERPDGSNFTLKIRSTKLEDSAMYFCASSEYRGYGGELFFGEGSRLTVL.

In nucleotides, the CDR3 is TGTGCCAGTAGTGAGGGACAGGGCTTCGATGGCTACACCTTC. Protein sequence: CASSEGQGFDGYTF. This chain links TRBV19 with TRBJ1-2; 9 bases match TRBD1. V lost 5 bases and J lost 6; bases outside the gene matches: 7. There are 14 residues in the CDR3. Germline V gives CDR1 LNHDA, CDR2 SQIVND (reference sequence).